This T cell receptor beta chain was obtained from a study of beta chain features in type 1 diabetes. Overall study findings and caveats: Any role of HLA type in TCRB rearrangement remained unresolved here.

Every isolated RNA sample was fully reverse transcribed, so sequencing captured expressed TCRB transcripts. Using immunoSEQ multiplex PCR, the repertoire was profiled, and TCRdb retains in-frame clones only, with some absent. The sample includes about 250,000 clones, roughly 14% seen only once; the top ten take around 0.03%. One heparinised draw, averaging about 110 mL, was taken per donor. Concerning this clone itself: What it binds is not known.

The sequence was collected from a woman aged 40 to 50 in good health. Sequenced: naive CD4+ T cells from blood.

CDR3 region: CASSLRVRTEAFF. CDR3 coding DNA: TGTGCCAGCAGTCTCAGGGTTCGCACTGAAGCTTTCTTT. The rearrangement joins TRBV27 to TRBJ1-1, with a tentative D call TRBD1 (5 bases). Germline V gene sequence: CDR1 MNHEY, CDR2 SMNVEV (reference sequence). V was pared by 5 bases and J by 4 bases, with 11 bases between. CDR3 length equals 13 residues.